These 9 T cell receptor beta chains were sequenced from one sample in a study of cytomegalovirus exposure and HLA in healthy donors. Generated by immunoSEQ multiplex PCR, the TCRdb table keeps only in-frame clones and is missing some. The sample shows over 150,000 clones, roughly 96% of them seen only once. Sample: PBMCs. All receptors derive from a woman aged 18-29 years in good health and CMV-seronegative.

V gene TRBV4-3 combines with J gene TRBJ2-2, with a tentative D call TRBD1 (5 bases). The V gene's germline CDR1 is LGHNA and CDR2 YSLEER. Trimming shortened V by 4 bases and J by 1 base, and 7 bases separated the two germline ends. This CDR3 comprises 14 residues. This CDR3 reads CASSLQGNTGELFF. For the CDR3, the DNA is TGCGCCAGCAGCCTCCAGGGGAACACCGGGGAGCTGTTTTTT.

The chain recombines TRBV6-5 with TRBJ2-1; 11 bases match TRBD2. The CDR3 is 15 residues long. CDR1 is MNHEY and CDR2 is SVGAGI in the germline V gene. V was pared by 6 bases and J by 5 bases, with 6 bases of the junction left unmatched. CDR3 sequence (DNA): TGTGCCAGCAGCCGTAGCGGGGGGGACAACAATGAGCAGTTCTTC. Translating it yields CASSRSGGDNNEQFF.

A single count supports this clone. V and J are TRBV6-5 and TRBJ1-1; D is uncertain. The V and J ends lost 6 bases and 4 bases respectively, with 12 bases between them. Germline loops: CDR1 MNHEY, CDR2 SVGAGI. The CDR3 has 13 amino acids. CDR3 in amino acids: CASRSPVGTEAFF. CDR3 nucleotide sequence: TGTGCCAGCAGATCACCGGTTGGCACTGAAGCTTTCTTT.

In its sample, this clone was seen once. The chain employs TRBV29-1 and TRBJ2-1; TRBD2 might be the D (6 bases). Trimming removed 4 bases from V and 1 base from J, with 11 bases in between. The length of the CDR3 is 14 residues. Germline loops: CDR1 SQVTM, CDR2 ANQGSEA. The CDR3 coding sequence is TGCAGCGTTGTACCGGGACTGTCCTACAATGAGCAGTTCTTC. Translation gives CSVVPGLSYNEQFF.

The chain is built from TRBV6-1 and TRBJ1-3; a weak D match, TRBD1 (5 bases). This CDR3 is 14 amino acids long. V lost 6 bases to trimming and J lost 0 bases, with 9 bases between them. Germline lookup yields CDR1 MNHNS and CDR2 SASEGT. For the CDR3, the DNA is TGTGCCAGCAGGGACAACCCCTCTGGAAACACCATATATTTT. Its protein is CASRDNPSGNTIYF.

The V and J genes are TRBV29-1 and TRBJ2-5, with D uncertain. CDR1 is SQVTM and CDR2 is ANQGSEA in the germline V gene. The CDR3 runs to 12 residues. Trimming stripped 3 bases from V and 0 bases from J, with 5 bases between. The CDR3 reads CSVDSHQETQYF. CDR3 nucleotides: TGCAGCGTTGATAGCCACCAAGAGACCCAGTACTTC.

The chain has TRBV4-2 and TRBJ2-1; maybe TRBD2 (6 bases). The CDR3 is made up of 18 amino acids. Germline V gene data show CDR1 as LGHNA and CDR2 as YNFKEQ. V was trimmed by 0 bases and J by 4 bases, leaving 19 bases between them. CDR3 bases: TGTGCCAGCAGCCAAGAAAGAGGATGGGGTGGGGGGTACAATGAGCAGTTCTTC. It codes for CASSQERGWGGGYNEQFF.

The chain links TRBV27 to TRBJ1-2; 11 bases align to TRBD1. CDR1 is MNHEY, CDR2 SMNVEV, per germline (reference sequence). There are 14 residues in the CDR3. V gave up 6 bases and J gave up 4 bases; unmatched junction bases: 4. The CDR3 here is CASRDRGLGYGYTF. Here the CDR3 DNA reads TGTGCCAGCAGGGACAGGGGGCTGGGCTATGGCTACACCTTC.

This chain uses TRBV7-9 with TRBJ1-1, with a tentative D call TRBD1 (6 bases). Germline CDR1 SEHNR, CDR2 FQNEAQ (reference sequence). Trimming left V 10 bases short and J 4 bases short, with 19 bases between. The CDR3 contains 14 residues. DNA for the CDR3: TGTGCCACAGGGGCGGCGTCCGGGGCCACTGAAGCTTTCTTT. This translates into CATGAASGATEAFF.